The next 21 T cell receptor beta chains were all read from a single sample in a study of blood T cell repertoires in COVID-19. Libraries were prepared by immunoSEQ multiplex PCR; TCRdb keeps only in-frame clonotypes and omits some of them. In the table there are a few hundred thousand clones, about 85% of which are singletons. What was sequenced was peripheral blood. The receptors were sampled from a human donor with COVID-19, enrolled during active disease. The donor label of this sample is uncertain.

The chain uses TRBV24-1 and TRBJ2-5, with D hard to call. V was cut by 4 bases and J by 3 bases, with 8 bases left in between. CDR1 and CDR2 from the germline V gene are KGHDR and SFDVKD. The CDR3 totals 13 residues. As DNA, the CDR3 is TGTGCCACCAGTGACCCGCGCGAAGAGACCCAGTACTTC. Translation gives CATSDPREETQYF.

This clone was detected a few times. This sequence joins TRBV3-1 (or the pseudogene TRBV3-2) and TRBJ1-3; D is undetermined. The CDR3 contains 15 residues. Trimming shortened V by 2 bases and J by 0 bases, and 8 bases separated the two germline ends. Looked up from germline, CDR1 is LGHDT and CDR2 is YNNKEL (reference sequence). The CDR3 loop reads CASSQQVSSGNTIYF. The CDR3 DNA is TGTGCCAGCAGCCAACAGGTGAGCTCTGGAAACACCATATATTTT.

The rearrangement uses TRBV5-4 and TRBJ2-1, with 7 bases fitting TRBD1. CDR3 length: 16 residues. Germline V gene sequence: CDR1 SGHNT, CDR2 YYREEE (reference sequence). The junction had 14 bases not matched to a gene; V was cut back by 3 bases and J by 8 bases. Here the CDR3 reads CASSWGQGGFGDEQFF. CDR3 nucleotide sequence: TGTGCCAGCAGCTGGGGTCAAGGGGGCTTCGGTGATGAGCAGTTCTTC.

This rearrangement joins TRBV7-3 to TRBJ1-2; D is perhaps TRBD1 (5 bases). The CDR3 totals 17 residues. CDR1 and CDR2 from the germline V gene are SGHTA and FQGTGA. The V end was cut by 1 base, the J end by 4 bases, with 19 bases between. CDR3 region: CASSLNPLTVPLYGYTF. Here the CDR3 DNA reads TGTGCCAGCAGCTTAAACCCCTTGACAGTCCCACTCTATGGCTACACCTTC. Full variable domain (missing parts from reference TRBV7-3 and TRBJ1-2): GAGVSQTPSNKVTEKGKYVELRCDPISGHTALYWYRQSLGQGPEFLIYFQGTGAADDSGLPNDRFFAVRPEGSVSTLKIQRTERGDSAVYLCASSLNPLTVPLYGYTFGSGTRLTVV.

The chain combines TRBV12-5 with TRBJ1-2, with 7 bases fitting TRBD1. V was pared by 6 bases and J by 4 bases, with 5 bases of the junction left unmatched. Germline CDR1 is LGHNT and CDR2 is FRNRAP. This CDR3 is 13 amino acids long. The CDR3 DNA reads as TGTGCTAGTGGGGGGACAGCCTCCTATGGCTACACCTTC. Translating it yields CASGGTASYGYTF. The variable domain in full, completed from reference TRBV12-5 and TRBJ1-2, reads DARVTQTPRHKVTEMGQEVTMRCQPILGHNTVFWYRQTMMQGLELLAYFRNRAPLDDSGMPKDRFSAEMPDATLATLKIQPSEPRDSAVYFCASGGTASYGYTFGSGTRLTVV.

This chain links TRBV30 with TRBJ2-1; tentatively, D is TRBD2 (6 bases). Germline CDR1 reads GTSNPN; CDR2 reads SVGIG (reference sequence). The ends were cut back, 2 bases at V and 2 bases at J, with 13 bases in the middle. The CDR3 is made up of 15 amino acids. The CDR3 DNA sequence: TGTGCCTGGAGTCCGGCGGGAATCGCCTACAATGAGCAGTTCTTC. Amino acids: CAWSPAGIAYNEQFF.

In regard to this clone: A read error may account for a junction end that differs from germline. CDR3 region: CANSQAGVYEQYF. The CDR3 bases are TGTGCCAACAGCCAAGCGGGAGTCTACGAGCAGTACTTC. The chain is built from TRBV7-9 and TRBJ2-7, with 8 bases fitting TRBD2. This CDR3 contains 13 residues. The V gene's germline CDR1 is SEHNR and CDR2 FQNEAQ (reference sequence).

The rearrangement uses TRBV30 and TRBJ1-1, with 8 positions matching TRBD1. Trimming cost V 2 bases and J 5 bases; bases outside gene matches: 13. CDR1 and CDR2 from the germline V gene are GTSNPN and SVGIG (reference sequence). This CDR3 is 16 amino acids long. CDR3 in DNA: TGTGCCTGGAGTCCCTATGGACAGGGAGTAGTTACTGAAGCTTTCTTT. Residues: CAWSPYGQGVVTEAFF.

The J gene is TRBJ2-3, the V gene TRBV30; D is possibly TRBD1 (6 bases). CDR1 and CDR2 from the germline V gene are GTSNPN and SVGIG (reference sequence). The CDR3 totals 14 residues. Trimming cost V 4 bases and J 1 base, with 12 bases left between them. The CDR3 bases are TGTGCCTGGACCTTGGGGGCTGGCACAGATACGCAGTATTTT. It translates to CAWTLGAGTDTQYF.

This clone appeared once. The CDR3 DNA is TGTGCCAGCAGCGTAGGGTTGACCACTAGCGCTTCCTACGAGCAGTACTTC. Residues: CASSVGLTTSASYEQYF. V is TRBV9 and J is TRBJ2-7, with 7 bases lining up with TRBD2. The CDR3 has 17 residues. The trim removed 0 bases at V and 1 base at J, leaving 10 bases unmatched. Per germline, CDR1 SGDLS and CDR2 YYNGEE.

This chain's CDR3 is CATSDLTGTGELFF. The DNA of the CDR3 is TGTGCCACCAGTGACCTAACAGGGACCGGGGAGCTGTTTTTT. The J gene is TRBJ2-2, the V gene TRBV24-1; D possibly corresponds to TRBD1 (6 bases). Germline CDR1 reads KGHDR; CDR2 reads SFDVKD. The length of the CDR3 is 14 residues. V was shortened by 4 bases and J by 5 bases, with 10 bases between the two germline ends.

This clone has a single count. This rearrangement joins TRBV5-6 to TRBJ2-5, with TRBD1 identical over 8 bases. There are 16 residues in the CDR3. The V gene's germline CDR1 is SGHDT and CDR2 YYEEEE. J was trimmed by 0 bases and V by 1 base; bases with no gene match: 5. Here the CDR3 DNA reads TGTGCCAGCAGCTTGAACAGGGGGGTGGACCAAGAGACCCAGTACTTC. It codes for CASSLNRGVDQETQYF.

The V and J genes are TRBV6-5 and TRBJ2-1; 9 bases are shared with TRBD2. The CDR3 totals 15 residues. Germline lookup yields CDR1 MNHEY and CDR2 SVGAGI. The J segment lost 5 bases and the V segment lost 2 bases, leaving 4 bases of the junction unmatched. The CDR3 reads CASSYRTSENNEQFF. The CDR3 nucleotides are TGTGCCAGCAGTTACCGGACTAGCGAGAACAATGAGCAGTTCTTC.

CDR3 coding DNA: TGCGCCAGCAGCTTGGCGGGACAGGGGGTTGCAGATACGCAGTATTTT. This encodes CASSLAGQGVADTQYF. V gene TRBV5-1 combines with J gene TRBJ2-3; 11 nucleotides match TRBD1. Germline V CDR1 and CDR2: SGHRS, YFSETQ. V lost 0 bases and J lost 4; bases outside the gene matches: 4. This CDR3 comprises 16 residues.

The V call is TRBV7-3, the J call TRBJ1-1; the match to TRBD1 covers 7 bases. The germline gives CDR1 SGHTA, CDR2 FQGTGA. V was clipped by 0 bases and J by 0 bases; unmatched bases: 4. The CDR3 is 16 amino acids. The CDR3 reads CASSLTGGQLNTEAFF. CDR3 bases: TGTGCCAGCAGCTTAACAGGGGGACAGCTGAACACTGAAGCTTTCTTT.

This chain connects TRBV7-2 to TRBJ2-7; TRBD2 aligns across 10 bases. After removal of 5 bases from V and 4 bases from J, the junction contained 8 bases not matched to a gene. CDR1 and CDR2 from the germline V gene are SGHTA and FQGNSA. The CDR3 is 15 residues long. The DNA for the CDR3 is TGTGCCAGCAGCCTCTCTAGCGGGAGTCAATACGAGCAGTACTTC. This codes for CASSLSSGSQYEQYF.

This chain connects TRBV27 to TRBJ2-3; possibly TRBD1 for D (6 bases). Germline CDR1 MNHEY, CDR2 SMNVEV (reference sequence). The V gene lost 5 bases and the J gene lost 2 bases, with 14 bases spanning the gap. The CDR3 totals 15 residues. The CDR3 reads CASSMSGHTTDTQYF. The CDR3 region has the DNA TGTGCCAGCAGTATGTCGGGACACACCACAGATACGCAGTATTTT.

The chain links TRBV2 to TRBJ2-3, with D tentatively TRBD2 (6 bases). Germline-derived CDR1 and CDR2 are SNHLY and FYNNEI. Trimming removed 6 bases at V and 5 bases at J, with 24 bases between. CDR3 length equals 17 residues. The DNA of the CDR3 is TGTGCCAGCAGCTACCCGCGGGACTTTCCCATTATAGATACGCAGTATTTT. Residues: CASSYPRDFPIIDTQYF.

The chain combines TRBV11-2 with TRBJ2-7, with a weak D call TRBD2 (5 bases). Germline V gives CDR1 SGHAT, CDR2 FQNNGV. This CDR3 has 14 amino acids. Deletions cut 5 bases from V and 3 bases from J, with 14 bases between. The DNA of the CDR3 is TGTGCCAGCAGCCCCACGCACGGACTCTACGAGCAGTACTTC. Translating gives CASSPTHGLYEQYF. Complete variable domain (other parts from reference TRBV11-2 and TRBJ2-7): EAGVAQSPRYKIIEKRQSVAFWCNPISGHATLYWYQQILGQGPKLLIQFQNNGVVDDSQLPKDRFSAERLKGVDSTLKIQPAKLEDSAVYLCASSPTHGLYEQYFGPGTRLTVT.

The rearrangement joins TRBV18 to TRBJ2-7; D unresolved. With 2 bases removed from V and 3 bases from J, the gap between germline ends came to 5 bases. This CDR3 is built from 12 residues. CDR1 and CDR2 (germline): KGHSH, LQKENI. CDR3 amino acids: CASSPIGYEQYF. CDR3 DNA sequence: TGTGCCAGCTCACCAATCGGCTACGAGCAGTACTTC.

The CDR3 protein is CASKGYDRENSGANVLTF. The CDR3 DNA reads as TGTGCCAGCAAAGGGTATGACAGGGAAAATTCTGGGGCCAACGTCCTGACTTTC. This sequence joins TRBV2 and TRBJ2-6, with 7 nucleotides matching TRBD1. The CDR3 consists of 18 residues. V shed 7 bases, J shed 1 base, and the junction held 13 bases outside the gene matches. The germline gives CDR1 SNHLY, CDR2 FYNNEI.